This T cell receptor (beta chain) was sequenced in a study of CD8 T cells in Susac syndrome. Random hexamers served to reverse transcribe about 0.5 to 1 ug RNA. From the immunoSEQ multiplex PCR reads, TCRdb called clonotypes with MiXCR, one entry per CDR3 protein. The sample yields a few hundred thousand distinct CDR3 sequences, 80% to 95% seen once. The V and J ends lost 2 bases and 3 bases respectively, with 10 bases between them. Germline assignment: CDR1 SQVTM and CDR2 ANQGSEA. The CDR3 runs 13 residues. Sequenced material: CD8+ T cells from PBMCs. This rearrangement joins TRBV29-1 to TRBJ1-2; D ambiguous. The TCR originated in a human donor with multiple sclerosis. The CDR3 sequence is CSVEYSGYYGYTF. Written as DNA, the CDR3 is TGCAGCGTTGAATATTCGGGGTACTATGGCTACACCTTC.